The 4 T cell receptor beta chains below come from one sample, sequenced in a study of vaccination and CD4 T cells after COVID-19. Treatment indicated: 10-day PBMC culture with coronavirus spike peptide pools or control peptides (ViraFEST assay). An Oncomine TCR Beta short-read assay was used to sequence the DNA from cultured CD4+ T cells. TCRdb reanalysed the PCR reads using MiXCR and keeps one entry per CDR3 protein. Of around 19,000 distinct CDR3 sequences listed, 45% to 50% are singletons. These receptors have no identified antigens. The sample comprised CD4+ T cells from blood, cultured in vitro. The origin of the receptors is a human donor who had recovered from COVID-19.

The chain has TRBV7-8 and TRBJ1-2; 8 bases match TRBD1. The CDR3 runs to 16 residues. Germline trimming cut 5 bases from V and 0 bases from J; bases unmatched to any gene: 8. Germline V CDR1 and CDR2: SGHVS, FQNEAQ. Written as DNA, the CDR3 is TGTGCCAGCAGCCCGGACAGGGCGCTAGCTAACTATGGCTACACCTTC. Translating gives CASSPDRALANYGYTF.

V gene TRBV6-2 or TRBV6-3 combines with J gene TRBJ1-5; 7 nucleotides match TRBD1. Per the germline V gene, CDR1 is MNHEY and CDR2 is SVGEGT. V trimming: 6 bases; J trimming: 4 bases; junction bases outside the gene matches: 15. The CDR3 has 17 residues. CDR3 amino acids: CASSTRGWGQLNQPQHF. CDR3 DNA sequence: TGTGCCAGCAGCACTCGGGGGTGGGGACAGCTTAATCAGCCCCAGCATTTT.

In DNA form, the CDR3 reads TGTGCCACCAGCAGAGATGCGCAAAGCAAAAACATTCAGTACTTC. Protein sequence: CATSRDAQSKNIQYF. V and J are TRBV15 and TRBJ2-4; D unclear. Germline V gives CDR1 LNHNV, CDR2 YYDKDF (reference sequence). CDR3 length: 15 residues. V was pared by 0 bases and J by 3 bases, with 9 bases between.

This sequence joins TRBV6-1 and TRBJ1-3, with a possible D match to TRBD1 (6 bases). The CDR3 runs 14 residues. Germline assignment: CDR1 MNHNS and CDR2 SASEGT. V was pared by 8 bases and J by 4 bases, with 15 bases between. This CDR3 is CASYPGAAGNTIYF. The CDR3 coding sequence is TGTGCCAGCTACCCGGGGGCGGCGGGAAACACCATATATTTT.